This T cell receptor beta chain was sequenced in a study of shared clonotypes between healthy human individuals. Study in general: Three plates were used per donor for CD4 naive, three for CD4 memory, two for CD8 naive and one for CD8 memory.

The data were produced by immunoSEQ multiplex PCR, yet TCRdb's version contains in-frame clones alone and is incomplete. The table lists a few million clones, roughly 93% of them singletons. Trimming took 6 bases from V and 3 from J, leaving 13 bases between them. This CDR3 comprises 14 residues. Germline V gene sequence: CDR1 LNHDA, CDR2 SQIVND (reference sequence). A note on this clone: Its antigen is still unknown.

Overall study results and limits: It was the few donors that limited the genetic and exposure-history diversity represented.

The sequencing sample was made of naive CD4+ T cells from PBMCs. Indicated subset: CD45RA+ positively selected. The receptor was derived from a man younger than 30 in good health. Some clones in this sample may be carry-over from other donors' samples. The gene calls are TRBV19 and TRBJ2-3; perhaps TRBD1 as D (6 bases). CDR3 residues: CASSLQGPTDTQYF. DNA for the CDR3: TGTGCCAGTAGCCTACAGGGACCGACAGATACGCAGTATTTT.